This TCR beta chain was documented in a study of cytomegalovirus exposure and HLA in healthy donors. General study points: Investigators reported 164 TCR beta chains as tied to cytomegalovirus.

Both 60 Vbeta primers and 13 Jbeta primers went into the PCR. The data were produced by immunoSEQ multiplex PCR, yet TCRdb's version contains in-frame clones alone and is incomplete. The table has about 270,000 clones, roughly two thirds seen once. For this clone: Its antigen is not known.

The CDR3 is made up of 14 amino acids. The germline V gene encodes CDR1 SGHNT and CDR2 YENEEA. The V gene end was trimmed by 3 bases and the J gene end by 12 bases; junction bases not matched to a gene: 4. The receptor's source is a female donor in good health and CMV-seronegative. V is TRBV11-3 and J is TRBJ2-1; 14 nucleotides agree with TRBD2. The sequencing sample was made of PBMCs. The CDR3 DNA reads TGTGCCAGCAGCTTGGGACTAGCGGGAGATCTGCAGTTCTTC. Protein sequence: CASSLGLAGDLQFF.